This T cell receptor (beta chain) was identified in a study of human T cells and chemical hapten exposure. Time point of the sample: patch test 1, 2 weeks after DPC sensitization. Treatment meaning: therapeutic diphenylcyclopropenone sensitization with weekly scalp DPC. Samples of blood were obtained prior to the application of each patch test. Trimming pared 4 bases from V and 0 bases from J, leaving 10 bases between. The V gene's germline CDR1 is MDHEN and CDR2 SYDVKM. The CDR3 loop spans 14 amino acids. In this sample, this clonotype turned up a few times. TCRdb ran MiXCR on the RACE reads and lists one entry per CDR3 protein. The sample lists some 110,000 distinct CDR3 sequences; 12% were seen once.

The rearrangement links TRBV28 to TRBJ2-7; no reliable D call. This clonotype originated in a woman aged 45-65 years with alopecia areata. Some clones in this sample may be carry-over from other donors' samples. The sequencing used whole blood, collected in connection with sensitization to the hapten diphenylcyclopropenone (DPC). The CDR3 bases are TGTGCCAGCAGTTCGGCGCGCAGCTCCTACGAGCAGTACTTC. Residues: CASSSARSSYEQYF.